The rows below give T cell receptor beta chains drawn from one sample of a study of cytomegalovirus exposure and HLA in healthy donors. Sequenced by immunoSEQ multiplex PCR; TCRdb stores in-frame clones only, minus some. The sample shows about 130,000 clones, about 78% of them seen only once. The sample comprised PBMCs. The source is a female donor in good health and CMV-seronegative. The CDR3 runs from the conserved cysteine through the conserved F or W. A D gene is named only where the DNA matches it firmly. The size entry is marked missing in some rows and otherwise reads once, few, many or a size class.

size,V,D,J,DNA,CDR3
.,TRBV30,TRBD1,TRBJ1-1,TGTGCCTGGAGTCAAGACAGGGGGCGCATTAGAACTGAAGCTTTCTTT,CAWSQDRGRIRTEAFF
.,TRBV28,TRBD1,TRBJ1-1,TGTGCCAGCAGCTTTTTGGGACAGGGCACTGAAGCTTTCTTT,CASSFLGQGTEAFF
.,TRBV29-1,.,TRBJ1-2,TGCAGCGTTGAGGGGGCTGGCTATGGCTACACCTTC,CSVEGAGYGYTF
.,TRBV5-4,TRBD1,TRBJ2-7,TGTGCCAGCAGCCCCGGGGCCCGGGGACAGGACTACGAGCGGTACTTC,CASSPGARGQDYERYF
.,TRBV6-6,TRBD2,TRBJ2-2,TGTGCCAGCAGGCTAGCGGGAGGAAACACCGGGGAGCTGTTTTTT,CASRLAGGNTGELFF
.,TRBV6-5,TRBD2,TRBJ2-5,TGTGCCAGCAGTTATGGACTAGCGGGAGGTCAAGAGACCCAGTACTTC,CASSYGLAGGQETQYF
few,TRBV7-2,.,TRBJ2-3,TGTGCCAGCAGCTTAGCGGGGAGAACAGATACGCAGTATTTT,CASSLAGRTDTQYF
.,TRBV6-5,TRBD2,TRBJ2-7,TGTGCCAGCAGAGCACTAGCGGATTCCTACGAGCAGTACTTC,CASRALADSYEQYF
.,TRBV5-1,.,TRBJ2-7,TGCGCCAGCAGCTTAGGGGCAGCAGACTCCTACGAGCAGTACTTC,CASSLGAADSYEQYF
.,TRBV2,TRBD1,TRBJ1-4,TGTGCCAGCTCGGACAGGGATGAAAAACTGTTTTTT,CASSDRDEKLFF
once,TRBV7-9,TRBD1,TRBJ2-1,TGTGCCAGCAGCTTAGATACCCCGGGACAGGGTCGACATGAGCAGTTCTTC,CASSLDTPGQGRHEQFF
once,TRBV2,.,TRBJ1-2,TGTGCCAGCAGTGACCCCCGAGCGGGTGGCTACACCTTC,CASSDPRAGGYTF
.,TRBV18,TRBD1,TRBJ1-2,TGTGCCAGCTCTCGGACAGGGGGCGATGGCTACACCTTC,CASSRTGGDGYTF
.,TRBV2,.,TRBJ1-5,TGTGCCAGCAGATATCCCGGGGGGGTAAATCAGCCCCAGCATTTT,CASRYPGGVNQPQHF
.,TRBV9,.,TRBJ1-5,TGTGCCAGCAGCCGTACCGGTAGCAATCAGCCCCAGCATTTT,CASSRTGSNQPQHF
few,TRBV19,.,TRBJ2-1,TGTGCCAGTAGTATAGGACTCGCCGCCAATGAGCAGTTCTTC,CASSIGLAANEQFF
.,TRBV27,.,TRBJ2-7,TGTGCCAGCAGTCCCCCCCGGGGTTACGAGCAGTACTTC,CASSPPRGYEQYF
.,TRBV5-1,TRBD1,TRBJ2-7,TGCGCCAGCAGCATGATCCAGGGGGCCGAGCAGTACTTC,CASSMIQGAEQYF
once,TRBV9,TRBD2,TRBJ2-5,TGTGCCAGCAGCCTGACTAGCGGGAGTGGAGAGACCCAGTACTTC,CASSLTSGSGETQYF
.,TRBV28,TRBD2,TRBJ2-3,TGTGCCAGCAGTTTGCGGGAGGGCCACACAGATACGCAGTATTTT,CASSLREGHTDTQYF
once,TRBV11-2,TRBD1,TRBJ1-1,TGTGCCAGCAGCCCCCGGGACAGGGGTGTAAACACTGAAGCTTTCTTT,CASSPRDRGVNTEAFF
.,TRBV7-8,TRBD2,TRBJ2-1,TGTGCCAGCAGCCCCTCCCGCCACGGACTAGCGGGAGGAAGGCATGAGCAGTTCTTC,CASSPSRHGLAGGRHEQFF
.,TRBV5-1,TRBD1,TRBJ1-5,TGCGCCAGCAGCCCCGGGGGGACAGGGGGCGGCGGCAATCAGCCCCAGCATTTT,CASSPGGTGGGGNQPQHF
.,TRBV7-2,.,TRBJ2-1,TGTGCCAGCAGCTTAGAGACTTACAATGAGCAGTTCTTC,CASSLETYNEQFF
.,TRBV28,.,TRBJ2-5,TGTGCCAGCTCCCCGGACAGTCTGGTTCAGACCCAGTACTTC,CASSPDSLVQTQYF
few,TRBV11-2,.,TRBJ2-2,TGTGCCAGCAGGCCGACAGGCGTCACCGGGGAGCTGTTTTTT,CASRPTGVTGELFF
once,TRBV5-4,TRBD1,TRBJ2-7,TGTGCCAGCAGCTCAAAGGACAGGGCAACCACCGAGCAGTACTTC,CASSSKDRATTEQYF
.,TRBV5-1,TRBD1,TRBJ2-1,TGCGCCAGCATGGATTGGGACAGATCTTACAATGAGCAGTTCTTC,CASMDWDRSYNEQFF
.,TRBV5-1,TRBD1,TRBJ2-1,TGCGCCAGCAGCTTGGAGTCTGTGCGGACAGGGTCACTTGAGCAGTTCTTC,CASSLESVRTGSLEQFF
few,TRBV10-3,TRBD2,TRBJ2-7,TGTGCCATCAGCCCTGGGGGAGCGGGAGAGGTCGAGCAGTACTTC,CAISPGGAGEVEQYF
.,TRBV11-3,TRBD2,TRBJ2-3,TGTGCCAGCAGCTTAGAGGCTAGCGGGGCAACGCAGTATTTT,CASSLEASGATQYF
.,TRBV30,.,TRBJ2-3,TGTGCCTGGAGTCTAGCAGCTAGCACAGATACGCAGTATTTT,CAWSLAASTDTQYF
.,TRBV14,.,TRBJ1-2,TGTGCCAGCAGCCGCACAGGGAACGATGGCTACACCTTC,CASSRTGNDGYTF
once,TRBV9,TRBD1,TRBJ1-1,TGTGCCAGCAGCTTTGGACAGGGAGACACTGAAGCTTTCTTT,CASSFGQGDTEAFF
.,TRBV20-1,.,TRBJ2-7,TGCAGTGCCCCGAGAGGTGACGAGCAGTACTTC,CSAPRGDEQYF
.,TRBV27,TRBD2,TRBJ2-3,TGTGCCAGCAGCACTAGCGGGACGGGAGGTACGCAGTATTTT,CASSTSGTGGTQYF
few,TRBV9,TRBD2,TRBJ2-1,TGTGCCAGCAGCGCGACTGGGACTAGCGGTCAAGTGGGGAATGAGCAGTTCTTC,CASSATGTSGQVGNEQFF
.,TRBV5-6,.,TRBJ2-6,TGTGCCAGCAGCTTGGGACTAGAGGCTGGGGCCAACGTCCTGACTTTC,CASSLGLEAGANVLTF